Each of the 19 T cell receptor beta chains below was sequenced from the same sample in a study of T-cell reconstitution after alpha-beta-depleted transplantation in children. Construction of the TCRbeta library involved unique molecular identifiers. TCRdb fed the PCR reads into MiXCR, producing one record per CDR3 protein. The sample yields 220,000 or so distinct CDR3 sequences, 6.5% to 10% seen once. Sequencing was performed on PBMCs, mostly from graft donor cells, taken 180 days after TCRalphabeta/CD19-depleted stem cell transplant. The receptor source for this set is a male patient aged 10-17 years who had a stem cell transplant for acute lymphoblastic leukemia, so the T cells may come from the graft donor.

This clonotype was found many times. J is TRBJ2-7 and V is TRBV6-5; D not resolved. The germline gives CDR1 MNHEY, CDR2 SVGAGI. V lost 4 bases and J lost 2, with 12 bases in between. The CDR3 runs to 14 residues. CDR3 region: CASSSLLAAYEQYF. CDR3 nucleotides: TGTGCCAGCAGTTCCCTCTTGGCAGCCTACGAGCAGTACTTC.

This sequence joins TRBV20-1 and TRBJ2-5, with 8 bases fitting TRBD1. CDR3 length equals 14 residues. The V gene end was trimmed by 3 bases and the J gene end by 5 bases; junction bases not matched to a gene: 8. CDR1 and CDR2 from the germline V gene are DFQATT and SNEGSKA (reference sequence). The CDR3 DNA follows: TGCAGTGCTAGCCACACGAACAGGGGGGAGACCCAGTACTTC. It yields the protein CSASHTNRGETQYF.

There are many counts of this clonotype. The chain carries TRBV4-2 and TRBJ1-5, with no clear D. From germline, CDR1 is LGHNA and CDR2 YNFKEQ. The V gene lost 2 bases and the J gene lost 4 bases, with 12 bases spanning the gap. CDR3 length: 15 amino acids. The CDR3 sequence is CASSQSTEDNQPQHF. The CDR3 DNA is TGTGCCAGCAGCCAATCAACGGAAGATAATCAGCCCCAGCATTTT.

Ten or more counts support this clonotype. The chain joins TRBV6-1 to TRBJ1-5, with D possibly TRBD1 on 6 matching bases. The V gene lost 5 bases and the J gene lost 5 bases, with 13 bases spanning the gap. Germline V lookup: CDR1 MNHNS, CDR2 SASEGT. This CDR3 region has 14 residues. The CDR3 is CASSTGQPYQPQHF. In nucleotides, the CDR3 is TGTGCCAGCAGTACCGGACAGCCCTATCAGCCCCAGCATTTT.

This clonotype came up many times. The rearrangement links TRBV29-1 to TRBJ1-1; TRBD1 is a possible D gene (6 bases). The germline V and J ends were trimmed by 3 bases and 1 base, with 12 bases remaining between them. The CDR3 totals 14 residues. Germline V gene sequence: CDR1 SQVTM, CDR2 ANQGSEA. DNA of the CDR3: TGCAGCGTTGATACAGGGTGGGGGAACACTGAAGCTTTCTTT. It yields the protein CSVDTGWGNTEAFF.

J is TRBJ1-2 and V is TRBV7-9; D perhaps matches TRBD1 (6 bases). Germline assignment: CDR1 SEHNR and CDR2 FQNEAQ (reference sequence). The ends were cut back, 5 bases at V and 7 bases at J, with 14 bases in the middle. The CDR3 consists of 13 residues. The CDR3 bases are TGTGCCAGCAGCCACCCAACAGGGTTTGGCTACACCTTC. Amino acids: CASSHPTGFGYTF.

With respect to this clonotype: The CDR3 ends on some other residue instead of the conserved phenylalanine or tryptophan, so this is likely a read error. The limits of the CDR3 on the DNA are not certain, so only TCRdb's listed CDR3 is given. The chain is built from TRBV18 and TRBJ2-1. The CDR3 extends over 11 residues, inclusive of both ends. Germline CDR1 KGHSH, CDR2 LQKENI. The chain's CDR3 is CASSPGEGRFL.

In this sample, this clonotype turned up many times. This chain connects TRBV11-2 to TRBJ1-2; D may be TRBD1 (6 bases). The CDR3 has 15 amino acids. Deletions cut 5 bases from V and 2 bases from J, with 15 bases between. Germline V gene lookup returns CDR1 SGHAT and CDR2 FQNNGV. The CDR3 nucleotides are TGTGCCAGCAGCCCCCGGACAGCGGAGAACTATGGCTACACCTTC. The encoded protein is CASSPRTAENYGYTF.

This clonotype was counted ten times or more. The rearrangement joins TRBV10-3 to TRBJ2-3; D is uncertain. Germline CDR1 reads ENHRY; CDR2 reads SYGVKD. Trimming shortened V by 7 bases and J by 0 bases, and 11 bases separated the two germline ends. CDR3 length equals 14 residues. CDR3 in amino acids: CAIMKGTSTDTQYF. Written as DNA, the CDR3 is TGTGCCATCATGAAAGGCACTAGCACAGATACGCAGTATTTT.

The chain recombines TRBV20-1 with TRBJ2-7, with D tentatively TRBD2 (5 bases). V shed 6 bases and J shed 0 bases, with 9 bases lying between them. The germline CDR1 and CDR2 sequences are DFQATT and SNEGSKA (reference sequence). The CDR3 runs to 12 residues. In DNA form, the CDR3 reads TGCAGTGCCCCCGGGGACTCCTACGAGCAGTACTTC. Its translation: CSAPGDSYEQYF.

This clonotype was seen many times. The chain joins TRBV20-1 to TRBJ2-2, with TRBD1 matching 9 bases. The CDR3 spans 18 residues. The germline CDR1 and CDR2 sequences are DFQATT and SNEGSKA (reference sequence). The V and J ends lost 5 bases and 0 bases, in that order; junction bases with no gene match: 13. CDR3 DNA: TGCAGTGCTCGCGGCCCTCCTAGGGACAGGGCGAACACCGGGGAGCTGTTTTTT. It encodes CSARGPPRDRANTGELFF.

Ten or more counts support this clonotype. The rearrangement joins TRBV10-3 to TRBJ1-1, with 7 nucleotides matching TRBD1. V lost 3 bases and J lost 1; bases outside the gene matches: 2. The CDR3 runs 14 residues. From germline, CDR1 is ENHRY and CDR2 SYGVKD. The CDR3 DNA reads TGTGCCATCAGTGAACAGGGGCCGAACACTGAAGCTTTCTTT. The encoded protein is CAISEQGPNTEAFF.

In this sample, this clonotype turned up many times. The chain couples TRBV7-9 to TRBJ2-1; D is perhaps TRBD2 (6 bases). The CDR3 length is 11 residues. Germline CDR1 SEHNR, CDR2 FQNEAQ (reference sequence). Trimming shortened V by 6 bases and J by 7 bases, and 7 bases separated the two germline ends. The DNA for the CDR3 is TGTGCCAGCAGTCGGGGGAATGAGCAGTTCTTC. Translating it yields CASSRGNEQFF. Complete variable domain (other parts from reference TRBV7-9 and TRBJ2-1): DTGVSQNPRHKITKRGQNVTFRCDPISEHNRLYWYRQTLGQGPEFLTYFQNEAQLEKSRLLSDRFSAERPKGSFSTLEIQRTEQGDSAMYLCASSRGNEQFFGPGTRLTVL.

This clonotype has ten or more counts. This sequence joins TRBV12-3 or TRBV12-4 and TRBJ1-6, with D maybe TRBD1 (6 bases). V was shortened by 6 bases and J by 7 bases, with 13 bases between the two germline ends. The CDR3 extends over 14 amino acids. CDR3 in amino acids: CASSPGTQNSPLHF. CDR3 bases: TGTGCCAGCAGCCCCGGGACACAGAATTCACCCCTCCACTTT.

At least ten counts were recorded for this clonotype. The J gene is TRBJ2-3, the V gene TRBV6-5; D ambiguous. CDR1 and CDR2 (germline): MNHEY, SVGAGI. V was clipped by 0 bases and J by 6 bases, with 10 bases between them. The CDR3 contains 14 residues. In DNA form, the CDR3 reads TGTGCCAGCAGTTACTCTCGGGTGAAGGATACGCAGTATTTT. Protein sequence: CASSYSRVKDTQYF.

This clonotype has at least ten counts. This chain links TRBV20-1 with TRBJ1-1; 8 bases agree with TRBD1. Germline assignment: CDR1 DFQATT and CDR2 SNEGSKA (reference sequence). The CDR3 sequence is 11 residues long. J gave up 12 bases and V 3 bases, and 6 bases lay outside the gene matches. CDR3 bases: TGCAGTGCTAGGTTGGGGACAGGCACTTTCTTT. This sequence encodes CSARLGTGTFF.

This clonotype was recorded at least ten times. The chain recombines TRBV5-1 with TRBJ2-5; D remains unclear. With 4 bases removed from V and 1 base from J, the gap between germline ends came to 11 bases. The germline V gene has CDR1 SGHRS and CDR2 YFSETQ. This CDR3 contains 14 residues. DNA for the CDR3: TGCGCCAGCAGCATCAGCCATTCCCAAGAGACCCAGTACTTC. This encodes CASSISHSQETQYF.

This clonotype was seen many times. The rearrangement links TRBV11-2 to TRBJ2-4; 7 bases are shared with TRBD1. Germline CDR1 reads SGHAT; CDR2 reads FQNNGV. Trimming took 5 bases from V and 1 from J; bases not matched to a gene: 8. The CDR3 is 16 amino acids. The CDR3 protein is CASSPGQVRAKNIQYF. The CDR3 DNA is TGTGCCAGCAGCCCCGGACAGGTCCGGGCCAAAAACATTCAGTACTTC.

Many counts were recorded for this clonotype. This chain links TRBV20-1 with TRBJ1-5; 7 positions agree with TRBD1. There are 13 residues in the CDR3. V dropped 4 bases and J dropped 5; count of bases not matched to a gene: 5. Germline loops: CDR1 DFQATT, CDR2 SNEGSKA (reference sequence). In DNA, the CDR3 is TGCAGTGCTAAAGCCGACAGGGATCAGCCCCAGCATTTT. Its translation: CSAKADRDQPQHF.